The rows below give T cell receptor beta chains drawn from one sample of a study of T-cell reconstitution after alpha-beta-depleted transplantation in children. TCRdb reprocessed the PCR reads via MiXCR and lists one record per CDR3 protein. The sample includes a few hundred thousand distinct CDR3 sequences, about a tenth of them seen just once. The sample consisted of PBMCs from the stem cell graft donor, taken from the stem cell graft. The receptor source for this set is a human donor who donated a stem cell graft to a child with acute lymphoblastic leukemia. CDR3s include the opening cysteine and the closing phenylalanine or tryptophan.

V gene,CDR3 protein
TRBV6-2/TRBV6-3,CASSYSKGKKGQGNTGELFF
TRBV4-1,CASSQEAGGDIQYF
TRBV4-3,CASSQDVREGAYEQYF
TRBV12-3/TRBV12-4,CASSREAGQVIF
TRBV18,CASSPQQGAGSYEQYF
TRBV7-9,CASSINRGREETQYF
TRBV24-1,CATSDPLYLANEQYF
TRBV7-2,CASSSRLAGGGADTQYF
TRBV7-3,CASSSTGLLRVEQFF
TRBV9,CASSAEGGSYNEQFF
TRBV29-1,CSAIIGVDTEAFF
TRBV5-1,CASSLASQQETQYF
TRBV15,CATSRDEVAGRTGELFF
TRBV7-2,CASSITSDFSYEQYF
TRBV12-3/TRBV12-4,CASSPSGNEPSYNEQFF
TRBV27,CASSLRSGSKLYEQYF
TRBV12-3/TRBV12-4,CASRLSGTPSYGYTF
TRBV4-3,CASSQDRVSSPLHF
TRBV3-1,CASQGRGTSGDYEQYF
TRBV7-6,CASSQFQGLAPPGKNEQFF
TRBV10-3,CAISEPGQTLTYEQYF
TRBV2,CASHRDISYEQYF
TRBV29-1,CSVTRHRQGRSGNTIYF
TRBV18,CASSPLGGDQPQHF
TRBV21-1,CASSNNRSTDTQYF
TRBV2,CASSATRTGAGELFF
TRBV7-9,CASSKDRGHEQYF
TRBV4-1,CASSQATGSQPQHF
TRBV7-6,CASSLSQGAAGELFF
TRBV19,CASSRRESAQETQYF
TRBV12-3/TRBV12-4,CASSFMLAGTTDTQYF
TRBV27,CASSLWTGYGYTF
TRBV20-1,CSARAGVGDIQYF
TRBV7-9,CASSSSGTDNEQFF
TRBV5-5,CASSRKPGQGYNEQFF
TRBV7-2,CASSPSRGGGLPYEQYF
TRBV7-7,CASSLAHRGPYEQYF
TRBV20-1,CSARDATSGAGELFF
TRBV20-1,CSASRRDEPQHF
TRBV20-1,CSARGGVPDTQYF